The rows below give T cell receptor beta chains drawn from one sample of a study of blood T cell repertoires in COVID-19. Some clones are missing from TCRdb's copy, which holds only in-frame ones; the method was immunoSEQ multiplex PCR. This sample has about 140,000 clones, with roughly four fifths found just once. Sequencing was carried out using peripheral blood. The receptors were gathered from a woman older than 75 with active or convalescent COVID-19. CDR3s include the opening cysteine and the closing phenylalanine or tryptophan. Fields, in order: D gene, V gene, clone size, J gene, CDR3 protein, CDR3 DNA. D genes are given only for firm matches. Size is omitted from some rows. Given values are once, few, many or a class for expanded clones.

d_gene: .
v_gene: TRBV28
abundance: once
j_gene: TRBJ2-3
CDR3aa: CASSLGAEGTDTQYF
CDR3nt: TGTGCCAGCAGTTTGGGAGCGGAAGGCACAGATACGCAGTATTTT

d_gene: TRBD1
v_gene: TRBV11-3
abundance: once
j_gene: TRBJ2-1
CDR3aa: CASSPRTGDNEQFF
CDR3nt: TGTGCCAGCAGCCCCCGGACAGGCGACAATGAGCAGTTCTTC

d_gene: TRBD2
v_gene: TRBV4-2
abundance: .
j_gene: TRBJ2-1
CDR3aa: CASSQERSGGALNEQFF
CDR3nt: TGTGCCAGCAGCCAAGAGAGGAGCGGGGGGGCTCTCAATGAGCAGTTCTTC

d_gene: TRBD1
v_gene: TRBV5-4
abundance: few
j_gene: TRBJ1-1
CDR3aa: CASRSGTGGTEAFF
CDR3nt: TGTGCCAGCAGAAGCGGTACAGGGGGCACTGAAGCTTTCTTT

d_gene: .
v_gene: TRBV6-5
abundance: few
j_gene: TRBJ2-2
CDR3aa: CASSYDSTGELFF
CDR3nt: TGTGCCAGCAGTTACGACAGCACCGGGGAGCTGTTTTTT

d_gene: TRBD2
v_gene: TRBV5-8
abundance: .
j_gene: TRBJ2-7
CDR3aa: CASSFGLAGQYF
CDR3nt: TGTGCCAGCAGCTTTGGACTAGCGGGGCAGTACTTC

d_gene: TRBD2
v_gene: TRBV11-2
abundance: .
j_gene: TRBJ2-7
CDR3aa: CASSPRTSGVYEQYF
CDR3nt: TGTGCCAGCAGCCCCCGGACTAGCGGGGTATACGAGCAGTACTTC

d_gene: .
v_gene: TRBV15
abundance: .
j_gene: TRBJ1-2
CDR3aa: CATSRVDSYGYTF
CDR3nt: TGTGCCACCAGCAGAGTGGACAGCTATGGCTACACCTTC

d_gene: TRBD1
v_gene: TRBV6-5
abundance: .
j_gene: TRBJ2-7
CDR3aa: CASSRSGQAEQYF
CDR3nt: TGTGCCAGCAGTCGGAGTGGACAGGCCGAGCAGTACTTC

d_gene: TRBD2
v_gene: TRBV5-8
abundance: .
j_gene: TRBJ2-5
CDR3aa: CASSPSQRGGLETQYF
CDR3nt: TGTGCCAGCAGCCCATCCCAGCGGGGGGGCCTGGAGACCCAGTACTTC

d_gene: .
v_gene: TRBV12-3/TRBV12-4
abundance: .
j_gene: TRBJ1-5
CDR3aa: CASSNTRPGPQHF
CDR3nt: TGTGCCAGCAGTAACACAAGGCCAGGGCCCCAGCATTTT

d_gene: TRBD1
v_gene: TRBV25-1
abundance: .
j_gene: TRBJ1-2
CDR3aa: CASRGRRTGINYGYTF
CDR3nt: TGTGCCAGCAGAGGAAGGCGGACAGGGATAAACTATGGCTACACCTTC

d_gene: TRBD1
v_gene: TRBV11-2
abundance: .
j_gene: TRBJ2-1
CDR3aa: CASIGQGDNEQFF
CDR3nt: TGTGCCAGCATAGGACAGGGAGACAATGAGCAGTTCTTC

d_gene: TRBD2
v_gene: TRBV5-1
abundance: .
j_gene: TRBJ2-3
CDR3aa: CASSSSGAGADTQYF
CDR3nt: TGCGCCAGCAGCTCTAGCGGGGCGGGGGCAGATACGCAGTATTTT

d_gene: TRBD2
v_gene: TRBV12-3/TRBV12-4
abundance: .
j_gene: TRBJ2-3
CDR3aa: CASVRGGTDTQYF
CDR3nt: TGTGCCAGCGTCCGGGGGGGCACAGATACGCAGTATTTT

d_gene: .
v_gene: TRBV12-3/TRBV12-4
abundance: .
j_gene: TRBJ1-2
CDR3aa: CASSDDRNYGYTF
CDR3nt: TGTGCCAGCAGTGATGACAGGAACTATGGCTACACCTTC

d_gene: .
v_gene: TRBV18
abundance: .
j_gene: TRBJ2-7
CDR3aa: CASSPNLAQSYEQYF
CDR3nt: TGTGCCAGCTCACCAAATCTCGCGCAATCCTACGAGCAGTACTTC

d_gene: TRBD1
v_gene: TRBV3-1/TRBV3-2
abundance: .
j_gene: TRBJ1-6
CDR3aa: CASSTAGTVNSPLHF
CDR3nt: TGTGCCAGCAGTACAGCCGGGACAGTTAATTCACCCCTCCACTTT

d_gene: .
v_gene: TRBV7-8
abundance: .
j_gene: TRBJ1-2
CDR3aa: CASSLAHSEVAF
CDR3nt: TGTGCCAGCAGCTTAGCGCATTCTGAGGTCGCCTTC

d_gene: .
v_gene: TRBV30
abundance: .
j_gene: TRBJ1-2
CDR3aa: CARLERGYGYTF
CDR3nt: TGTGCCCGCCTCGAGAGAGGCTATGGCTACACCTTC

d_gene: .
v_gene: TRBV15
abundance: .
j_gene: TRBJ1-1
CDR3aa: CATSTGKTGEAFF
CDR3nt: TGTGCCACCAGCACAGGTAAGACAGGAGAAGCTTTCTTT

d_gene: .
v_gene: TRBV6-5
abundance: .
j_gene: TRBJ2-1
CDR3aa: CASRRDYMGEQFF
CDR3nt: TGTGCCAGCAGACGGGATTATATGGGTGAGCAGTTCTTC

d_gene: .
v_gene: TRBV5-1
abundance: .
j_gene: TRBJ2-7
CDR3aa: CASSLGPSEQYF
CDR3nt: TGCGCCAGCAGCTTGGGTCCTTCCGAGCAGTACTTC

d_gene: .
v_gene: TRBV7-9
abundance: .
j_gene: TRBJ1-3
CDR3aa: CASSLGQLGNTIYF
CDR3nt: TGTGCCAGCAGCTTAGGACAGCTTGGAAACACCATATATTTT

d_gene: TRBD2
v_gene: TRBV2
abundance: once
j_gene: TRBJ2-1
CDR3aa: CASSERTSGGAYNEQFF
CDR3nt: TGTGCCAGCAGTGAAAGGACTAGCGGGGGGGCCTACAATGAGCAGTTCTTC

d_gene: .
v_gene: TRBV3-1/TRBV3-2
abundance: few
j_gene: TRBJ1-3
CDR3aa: CASSGERTTGNTIYF
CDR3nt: TGTGCCAGCAGTGGGGAGAGAACCACTGGAAACACCATATATTTT

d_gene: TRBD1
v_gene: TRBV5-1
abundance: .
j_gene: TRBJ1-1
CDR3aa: CASSGRQGVNTEAFF
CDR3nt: TGCGCCAGCAGCGGGAGACAGGGAGTGAACACTGAAGCTTTCTTT

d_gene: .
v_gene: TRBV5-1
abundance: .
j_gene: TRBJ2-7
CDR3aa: CASSPAGQHYEQYF
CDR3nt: TGCGCCAGCAGCCCGGCGGGACAGCACTACGAGCAGTACTTC

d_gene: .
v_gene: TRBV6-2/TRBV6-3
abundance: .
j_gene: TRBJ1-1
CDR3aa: CASSNRVASTEAFF
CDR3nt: TGTGCCAGCAGTAACAGGGTGGCGAGCACTGAAGCTTTCTTT

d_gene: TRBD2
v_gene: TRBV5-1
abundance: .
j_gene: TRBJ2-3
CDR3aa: CASSRTSGGLTTSTDTQYF
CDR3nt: TGCGCCAGCAGCCGGACTAGCGGGGGGCTTACAACTAGCACAGATACGCAGTATTTT

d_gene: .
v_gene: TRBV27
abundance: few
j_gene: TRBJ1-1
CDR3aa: CASSVQGLNTEAFF
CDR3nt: TGTGCCAGCAGTGTACAGGGATTGAACACTGAAGCTTTCTTT

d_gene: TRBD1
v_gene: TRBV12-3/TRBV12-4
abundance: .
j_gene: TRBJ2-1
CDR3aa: CASSLGDRYEQFF
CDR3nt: TGTGCCAGCAGTCTCGGGGACAGATATGAGCAGTTCTTC

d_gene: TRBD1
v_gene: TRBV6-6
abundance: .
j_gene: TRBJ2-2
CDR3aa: CASTKSGTGTGELFF
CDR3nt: TGTGCCAGCACCAAATCCGGGACAGGGACCGGGGAGCTGTTTTTT

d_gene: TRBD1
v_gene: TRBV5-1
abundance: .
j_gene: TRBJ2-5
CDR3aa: CASSLEGASRETQYF
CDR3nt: TGCGCCAGCAGCTTGGAGGGGGCGTCCCGTGAGACCCAGTACTTC

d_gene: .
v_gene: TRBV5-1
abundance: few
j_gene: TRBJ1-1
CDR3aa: CASSNERGMNTEAFF
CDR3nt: TGCGCCAGCAGCAACGAGCGGGGCATGAACACTGAAGCTTTCTTT

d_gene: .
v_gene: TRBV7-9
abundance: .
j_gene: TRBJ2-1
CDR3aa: CASSPGAGSYNEQFF
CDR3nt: TGTGCCAGCAGCCCGGGCGCGGGGAGTTACAATGAGCAGTTCTTC

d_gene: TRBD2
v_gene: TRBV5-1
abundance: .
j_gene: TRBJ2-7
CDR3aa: CASSLRGEHSYEQYF
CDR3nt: TGCGCCAGCAGCTTGCGGGGGGAACACTCCTACGAGCAGTACTTC

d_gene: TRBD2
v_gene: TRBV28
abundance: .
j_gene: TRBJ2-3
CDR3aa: CASSFSGGPADTQYF
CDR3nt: TGTGCCAGCAGTTTTTCGGGGGGGCCCGCGGATACGCAGTATTTT

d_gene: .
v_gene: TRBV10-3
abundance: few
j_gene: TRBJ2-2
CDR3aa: CAISGGGTANTGELFF
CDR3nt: TGTGCCATCAGTGGGGGCGGGACAGCCAACACCGGGGAGCTGTTTTTT

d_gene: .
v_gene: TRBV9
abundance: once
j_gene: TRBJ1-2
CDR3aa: CASSVQGTPRGYTF
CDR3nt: TGTGCCAGCAGCGTACAGGGGACCCCTAGGGGCTACACCTTC

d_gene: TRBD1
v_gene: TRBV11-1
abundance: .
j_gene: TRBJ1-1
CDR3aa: CASSLRAGGDTEAFF
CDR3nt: TGTGCCAGCAGCCTTAGGGCAGGGGGAGACACTGAAGCTTTCTTT

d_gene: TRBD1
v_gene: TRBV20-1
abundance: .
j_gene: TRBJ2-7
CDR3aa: CSASGQGSSYEQYF
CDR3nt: TGCAGTGCAAGTGGACAGGGGTCTTCCTACGAGCAGTACTTC

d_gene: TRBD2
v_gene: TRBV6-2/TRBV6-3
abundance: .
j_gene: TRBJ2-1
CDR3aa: CASSYGTIVNEQFF
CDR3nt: TGTGCCAGCAGTTACGGGACTATCGTCAATGAGCAGTTCTTC

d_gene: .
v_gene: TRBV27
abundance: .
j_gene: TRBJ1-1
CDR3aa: CASSLSQGSSEAFF
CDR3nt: TGTGCCAGCAGTTTAAGTCAGGGATCCTCTGAAGCTTTCTTT

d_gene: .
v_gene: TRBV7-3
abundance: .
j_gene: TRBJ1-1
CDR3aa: CASSLQPGAEAFF
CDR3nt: TGTGCCAGCAGCCTTCAACCGGGAGCTGAAGCTTTCTTT

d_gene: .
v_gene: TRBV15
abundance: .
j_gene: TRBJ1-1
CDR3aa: CATSIVANTEAFF
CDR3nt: TGTGCCACCAGCATAGTCGCGAACACTGAAGCTTTCTTT

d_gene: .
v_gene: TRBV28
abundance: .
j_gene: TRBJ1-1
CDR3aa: CASSPVTGGYTEAFF
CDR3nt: TGTGCCAGCAGCCCCGTTACGGGGGGTTACACTGAAGCTTTCTTT

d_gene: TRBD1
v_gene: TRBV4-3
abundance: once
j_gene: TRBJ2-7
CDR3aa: CASSQDRTGYEQYF
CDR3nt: TGCGCCAGCAGCCAAGATAGGACAGGCTACGAGCAGTACTTC

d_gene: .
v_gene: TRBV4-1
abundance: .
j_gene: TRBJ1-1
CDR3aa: CASSQDPTAHLEAFF
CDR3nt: TGCGCCAGCAGCCAAGACCCGACAGCTCACCTTGAAGCTTTCTTT

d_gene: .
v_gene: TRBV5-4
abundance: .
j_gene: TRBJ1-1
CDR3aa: CASSLGQRIEAFF
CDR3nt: TGTGCCAGCAGCTTGGGGCAACGAATTGAAGCTTTCTTT

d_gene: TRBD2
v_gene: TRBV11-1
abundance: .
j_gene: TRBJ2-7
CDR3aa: CASSFPTSGESGRQYF
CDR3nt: TGTGCCAGCAGCTTCCCGACTAGCGGGGAGAGCGGACGGCAGTACTTC

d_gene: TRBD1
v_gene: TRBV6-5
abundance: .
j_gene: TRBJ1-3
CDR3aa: CASSRTGTAGNTIYF
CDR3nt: TGTGCCAGCAGTAGAACCGGGACAGCTGGAAACACCATATATTTT

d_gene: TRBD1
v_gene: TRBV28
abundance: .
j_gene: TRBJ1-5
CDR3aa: CASQTGDGAQPQHF
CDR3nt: TGTGCCAGCCAGACAGGGGACGGGGCTCAGCCCCAGCATTTT